This T cell receptor beta chain was observed in a study of CD8 T cells in ankylosing spondylitis. General study results and limits: According to the report, clones linked to the disease were significantly enriched in matched synovial fluid samples taken from ankylosing spondylitis patients. Earlier literature documents some of the motif variants in reactive arthritis synovial fluid and blood. What seemed typical of ankylosing spondylitis blood was a TCR beta motif built from several highly homologous variants.

Researchers built TCR beta libraries using quantitative 5'-RACE with molecular barcodes. TCRdb analysed the 5' RACE reads with MiXCR anew, one entry per CDR3 protein. Among more than 400,000 distinct CDR3 sequences listed, under 5.5% were seen once. This clonotype was observed at least ten times. The antigen is not known. The sequence came from a male donor with ankylosing spondylitis. The sequenced sample consisted of blood, either unsorted or a sorted T cell fraction (not recorded which).

In nucleotides, the CDR3 is TGTGCCAGTATGTACAGGACCTACAATGAGCAGTTCTTC. It translates to CASMYRTYNEQFF. The J gene is TRBJ2-1, the V gene TRBV12-3 or TRBV12-4; possible D gene TRBD1, 5 bases. CDR3 length: 13 residues. The V end lost 9 bases, the J end lost 2 bases, and 11 bases lay between the germline ends.